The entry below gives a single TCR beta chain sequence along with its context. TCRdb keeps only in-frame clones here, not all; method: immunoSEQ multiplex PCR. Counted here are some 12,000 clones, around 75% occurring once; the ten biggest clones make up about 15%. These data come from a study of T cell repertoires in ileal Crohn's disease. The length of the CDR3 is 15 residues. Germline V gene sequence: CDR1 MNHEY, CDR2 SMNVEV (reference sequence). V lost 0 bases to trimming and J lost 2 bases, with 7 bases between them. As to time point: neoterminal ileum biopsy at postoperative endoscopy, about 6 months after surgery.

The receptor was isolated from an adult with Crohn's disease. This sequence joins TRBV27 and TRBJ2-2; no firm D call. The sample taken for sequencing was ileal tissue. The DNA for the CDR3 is TGTGCCAGCAGTTTATCCTTCTTCAACACCGGGGAGCTGTTTTTT. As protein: CASSLSFFNTGELFF.